These 5 T cell receptor beta chains originate from one sample sequenced in a study of T cells in localized non-small cell lung cancer. Repertoires were generated with immunoSEQ multiplex PCR, while TCRdb's copy carries only in-frame clones and drops some. The data contain 950 to 1,100 clones, 36% of them seen just once; the ten biggest clones take up 11% to 15%. The source material was normal lung tissue next to the tumor, sampled before any cancer treatment. The receptors here all came from a man between 35 and 75 years old with stage III lung adenocarcinoma.

This clone is classed as medium-sized. The chain employs TRBV9 and TRBJ2-2; maybe TRBD2 (5 bases). Germline CDR1 reads SGDLS; CDR2 reads YYNGEE. This CDR3 spans 16 amino acids. Deletions cut 4 bases from V and 6 bases from J, with 19 bases between. The CDR3 bases are TGTGCCAGCAGCTTAATGGGAGCAGGCGGTGCCGGGGAGCTGTTTTTT. Translation: CASSLMGAGGAGELFF. Together with reference TRBV9 and TRBJ2-2, the CDR3 gives the full variable domain: DSGVTQTPKHLITATGQRVTLRCSPRSGDLSVYWYQQSLDQGLQFLIQYYNGEERAKGNILERFSAQQFPDLHSELNLSSLELGDSALYFCASSLMGAGGAGELFFGEGSRLTVL.

This clone occurred a few times. The chain uses TRBV5-1 and TRBJ2-3; TRBD2 matches 12 bases. Germline assignment: CDR1 SGHRS and CDR2 YFSETQ. The CDR3 totals 15 residues. After removal of 4 bases from V and 7 bases from J, the junction contained 7 bases not matched to a gene. The CDR3 loop reads CASSPRTSGANTQYF. The CDR3 DNA follows: TGCGCCAGCAGCCCCCGGACTAGCGGGGCCAATACGCAGTATTTT.

By share of the sample, this clone is medium-sized. Since one of the bases is ambiguous or unread, X appears in place of its residue. V and J are TRBV11-3 and TRBJ1-1; 7 bases line up with TRBD1. The V segment lost 5 bases and the J segment 1 base; nucleotides outside the gene matches: 10. Germline CDR1 is SGHNT and CDR2 is YENEEA. The CDR3 loop spans 16 amino acids. This CDR3 is CASSPLTGXGNTEAFF. The CDR3 region has the DNA TGTGCCAGCAGCCCCTTGACAGGGRTGGGGAACACTGAAGCTTTCTTT.

This clone is judged medium-sized. The chain recombines TRBV9 with TRBJ2-3; 11 bases align to TRBD2. The CDR3 is 18 residues long. Germline CDR1 is SGDLS and CDR2 is YYNGEE. With V trimmed by 2 bases and J by 1 base, 9 bases remained unmatched. The CDR3 loop is CASSVSSTSGGRTDTQYF. The CDR3 DNA follows: TGTGCCAGCAGCGTCTCTTCAACTAGCGGGGGCCGCACAGATACGCAGTATTTT.

This clone was detected a few times. The junction departs from the called germline gene at one end, perhaps through a read error. This sequence joins TRBV6-8 and TRBJ2-2; the D is unclear. CDR3 length: 13 amino acids. The V gene's germline CDR1 is MNHGY and CDR2 SAAAGT. The CDR3 loop is CASSDSDTGELFF. In nucleotides, the CDR3 is TGTGCCAGCAGTGACTCGGACACCGGGGAGCTGTTTTTT.